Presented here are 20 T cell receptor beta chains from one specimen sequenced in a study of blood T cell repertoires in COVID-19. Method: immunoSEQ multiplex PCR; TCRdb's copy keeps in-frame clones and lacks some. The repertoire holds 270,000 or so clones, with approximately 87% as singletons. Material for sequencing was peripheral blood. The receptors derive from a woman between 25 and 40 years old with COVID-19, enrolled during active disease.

The CDR3 region is CASSSPGQGGTEAFF. The DNA for the CDR3 is TGTGCCAGCAGTTCTCCGGGACAGGGTGGGACTGAAGCTTTCTTT. The chain recombines TRBV27 with TRBJ1-1; 9 bases match TRBD1. Germline trimming cut 4 bases from V and 5 bases from J; bases unmatched to any gene: 8. Germline loops: CDR1 MNHEY, CDR2 SMNVEV (reference sequence). The length of the CDR3 is 15 residues.

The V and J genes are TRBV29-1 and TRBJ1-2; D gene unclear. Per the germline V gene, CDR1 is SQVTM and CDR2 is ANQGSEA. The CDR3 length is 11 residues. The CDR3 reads CTSELHGGYTF. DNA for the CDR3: TGCACCTCGGAGCTCCACGGAGGCTACACCTTC.

CDR3 nucleotides: TGTGCCAGCAGTTTGGGAGTCGGTTTTAATGAGCAGTTCTTC. This codes for CASSLGVGFNEQFF. The chain recombines TRBV28 with TRBJ2-1; tentative D call: TRBD2 (5 bases). The CDR3 runs 14 residues. Trimming shortened V by 3 bases and J by 7 bases, and 13 bases separated the two germline ends. Germline CDR1 and CDR2: MDHEN and SYDVKM.

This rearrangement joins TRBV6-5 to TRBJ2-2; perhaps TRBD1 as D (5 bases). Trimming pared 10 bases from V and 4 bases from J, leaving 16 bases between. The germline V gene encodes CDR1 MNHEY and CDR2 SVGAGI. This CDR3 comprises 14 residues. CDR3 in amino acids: CAKSGRASTGELFF. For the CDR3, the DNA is TGTGCCAAATCAGGCAGGGCCAGCACCGGGGAGCTGTTTTTT.

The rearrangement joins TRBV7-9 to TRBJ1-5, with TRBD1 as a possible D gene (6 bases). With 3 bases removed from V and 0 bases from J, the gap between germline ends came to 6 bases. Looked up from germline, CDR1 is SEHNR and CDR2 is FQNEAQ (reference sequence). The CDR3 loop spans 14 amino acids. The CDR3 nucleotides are TGTGCCAGCAGCTTGGACAGTAGCAATCAGCCCCAGCATTTT. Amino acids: CASSLDSSNQPQHF.

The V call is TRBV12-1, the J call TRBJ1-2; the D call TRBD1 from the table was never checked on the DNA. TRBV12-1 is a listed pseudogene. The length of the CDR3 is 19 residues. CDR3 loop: CASSFPPMILRVMEYGYTF. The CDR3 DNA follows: TGTGCCAGCAGCTTTCCCCCGATGATTCTCAGGGTAATGGAGTATGGCTACACCTTC.

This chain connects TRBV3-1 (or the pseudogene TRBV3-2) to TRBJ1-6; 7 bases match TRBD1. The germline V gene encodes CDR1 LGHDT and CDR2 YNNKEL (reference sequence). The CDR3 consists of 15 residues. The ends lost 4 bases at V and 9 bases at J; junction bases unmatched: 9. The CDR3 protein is CASSPPGGGSSPLHF. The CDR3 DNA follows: TGTGCCAGCAGCCCCCCGGGAGGGGGCAGTTCACCCCTCCACTTT.

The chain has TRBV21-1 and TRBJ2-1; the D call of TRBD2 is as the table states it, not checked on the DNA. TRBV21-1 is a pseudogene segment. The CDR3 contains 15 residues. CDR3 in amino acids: CAREWTSGLYNEQFF. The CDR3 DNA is TGTGCCAGGGAGTGGACTAGCGGATTATACAATGAGCAGTTCTTC.

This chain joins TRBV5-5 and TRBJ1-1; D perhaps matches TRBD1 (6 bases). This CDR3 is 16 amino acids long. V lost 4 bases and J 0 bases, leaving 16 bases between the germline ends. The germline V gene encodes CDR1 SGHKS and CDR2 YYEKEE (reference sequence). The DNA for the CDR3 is TGTGCCAGCAGCCTAGGGGGGGAATATTTGAACACTGAAGCTTTCTTT. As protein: CASSLGGEYLNTEAFF.

The CDR3 spells CASSYWPGELFF. The DNA for the CDR3 is TGTGCCAGCAGTTACTGGCCCGGGGAGCTGTTTTTT. The chain combines TRBV6-5 with TRBJ2-2; no reliable D call. Trimming stripped 1 base from V and 6 bases from J, with 3 bases between. This CDR3 has 12 residues. Germline CDR1 is MNHEY and CDR2 is SVGAGI.

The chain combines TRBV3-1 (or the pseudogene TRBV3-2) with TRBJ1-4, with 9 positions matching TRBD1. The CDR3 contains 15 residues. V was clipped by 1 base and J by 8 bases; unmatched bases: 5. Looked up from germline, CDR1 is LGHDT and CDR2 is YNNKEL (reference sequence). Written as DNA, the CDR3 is TGTGCCAGCAGCCAAGTGACAGGGGGACGCGAAAAACTGTTTTTT. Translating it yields CASSQVTGGREKLFF.

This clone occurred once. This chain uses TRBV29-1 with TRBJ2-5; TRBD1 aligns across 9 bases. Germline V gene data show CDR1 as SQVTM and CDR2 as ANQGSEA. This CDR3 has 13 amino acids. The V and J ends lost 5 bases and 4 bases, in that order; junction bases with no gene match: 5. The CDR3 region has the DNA TGCAGCGTTACTGGACAGGGGCTAGAGACCCAGTACTTC. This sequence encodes CSVTGQGLETQYF.

CDR3 in amino acids: CASSTGQGVPHSPLHF. The DNA of the CDR3 is TGTGCCAGCAGTACCGGACAGGGGGTTCCCCATTCACCCCTCCACTTT. This chain connects TRBV27 to TRBJ1-6; 10 bases fit TRBD1. With 5 bases clipped from V and 8 bases from J, the junction kept 9 bases outside the gene matches. This CDR3 has 16 residues. The V gene's germline CDR1 is MNHEY and CDR2 SMNVEV (reference sequence).

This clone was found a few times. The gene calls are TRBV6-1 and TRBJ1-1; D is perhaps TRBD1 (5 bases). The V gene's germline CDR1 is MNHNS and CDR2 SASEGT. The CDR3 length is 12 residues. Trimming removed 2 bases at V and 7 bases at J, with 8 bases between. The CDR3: CASSEQGIEAFF. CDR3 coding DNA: TGTGCCAGCAGTGAACAGGGTATTGAAGCTTTCTTT.

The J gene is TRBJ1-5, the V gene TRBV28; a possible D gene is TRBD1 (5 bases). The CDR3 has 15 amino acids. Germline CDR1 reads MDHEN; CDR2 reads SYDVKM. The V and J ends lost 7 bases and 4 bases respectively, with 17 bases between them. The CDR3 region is CASKLRGFPNQPQHF. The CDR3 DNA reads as TGTGCCAGCAAGTTAAGGGGATTCCCTAATCAGCCCCAGCATTTT.

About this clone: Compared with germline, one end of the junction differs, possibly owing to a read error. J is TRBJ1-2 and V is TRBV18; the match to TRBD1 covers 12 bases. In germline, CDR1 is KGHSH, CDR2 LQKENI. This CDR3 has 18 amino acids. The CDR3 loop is CASSSPGTGGPARDGYTF. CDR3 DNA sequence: TGTGCCAGCTCATCACCCGGGACAGGGGGCCCCGCGAGGGATGGCTACACCTTC.

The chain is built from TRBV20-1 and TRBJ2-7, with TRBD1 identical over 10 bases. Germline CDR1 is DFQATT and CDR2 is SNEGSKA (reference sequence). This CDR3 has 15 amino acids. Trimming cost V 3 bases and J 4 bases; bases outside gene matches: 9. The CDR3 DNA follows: TGCAGTGCTAGTCTCCGGGACAGGGGTTTGTACGAGCAGTACTTC. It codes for CSASLRDRGLYEQYF.

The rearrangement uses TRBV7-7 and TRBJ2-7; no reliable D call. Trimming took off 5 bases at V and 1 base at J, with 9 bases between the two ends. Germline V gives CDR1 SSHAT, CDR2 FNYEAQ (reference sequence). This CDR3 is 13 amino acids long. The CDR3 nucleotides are TGTGCCAGCAGCCCAGGAACTTCCTACGAGCAGTACTTC. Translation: CASSPGTSYEQYF.

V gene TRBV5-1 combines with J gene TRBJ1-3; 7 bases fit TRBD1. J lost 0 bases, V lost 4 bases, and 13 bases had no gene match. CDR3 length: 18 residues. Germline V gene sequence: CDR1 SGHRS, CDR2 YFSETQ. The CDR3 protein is CASSPEGQPELSGNTIYF. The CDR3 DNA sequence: TGCGCCAGCAGCCCAGAGGGACAGCCTGAACTCTCTGGAAACACCATATATTTT. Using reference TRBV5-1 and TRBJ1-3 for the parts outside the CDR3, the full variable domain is KAGVTQTPRYLIKTRGQQVTLSCSPISGHRSVSWYQQTPGQGLQFLFEYFSETQRNKGNFPGRFSGRQFSNSRSEMNVSTLELGDSALYLCASSPEGQPELSGNTIYFGEGSWLTVV.

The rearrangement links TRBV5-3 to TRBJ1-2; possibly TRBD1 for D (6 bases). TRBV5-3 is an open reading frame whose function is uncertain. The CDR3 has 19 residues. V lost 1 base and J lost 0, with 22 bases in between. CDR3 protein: CARSLRGGKGTSPNYGYTF. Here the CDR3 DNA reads TGTGCCAGAAGCTTGAGAGGGGGAAAGGGGACGTCGCCTAACTATGGCTACACCTTC.